This T cell receptor (beta chain) was documented in a study of OX40 agonist ivuxolimab in advanced cancers. In the study overall: Two cutaneous melanoma patients and one hepatocellular carcinoma patient, three in all, had partial responses.

Anyone with autoimmune disease history or systemic immunosuppression was excluded. Study observations and caveats: Average numbers of expanded clones were greater in CD8+ T cells than in CD4+. Normalized T-cell clonal expansion was also low in some nonresponders.

Comments on this clone: Antigen: not known.

Assay: immunoSEQ multiplex PCR; the TCRdb copy retains only in-frame clones and omits some. The data hold 46,000 or so clones, with 70% to 90% observed a single time. The ends lost 3 bases at V and 4 bases at J; junction bases unmatched: 14. The germline V gene has CDR1 PRHDT and CDR2 FYEKMQ (reference sequence). The CDR3 contains 17 residues. This material consisted of CD4+ or CD8+ T cells sorted from blood, taken in a trial of the OX40 agonist ivuxolimab. The receptor was isolated from an adult with an advanced solid tumor such as melanoma, head and neck, liver or kidney cancer. The chain links TRBV13 to TRBJ2-7; 8 bases map to TRBD1. CDR3 bases: TGTGCCAGCAGCTTTCGGGCGAATGGGGACAGGCGGTACGAGCAGTACTTC. Translated, it gives CASSFRANGDRRYEQYF. Drawing the rest from reference TRBV13 and TRBJ2-7, the complete variable domain is AAGVIQSPRHLIKEKRETATLKCYPIPRHDTVYWYQQGPGQDPQFLISFYEKMQSDKGSIPDRFSAQQFSDYHSELNMSSLELGDSALYFCASSFRANGDRRYEQYFGPGTRLTVT.